Below are 13 T cell receptor beta chains sequenced from a single sample in a study of blood T cell repertoires in COVID-19 (TCRdb year 2020). Libraries were constructed by the immunoSEQ multiplex PCR assay. The table comes from immuneACCESS by way of TCRdb, which keeps in-frame sequences with V and J called. Part of the clones is missing from these tables; in studies checked, under half for an unresolved V gene and the rest for unknown reasons. The sample profile shows around 260,000 clones; over 80% of them were found once. Roughly 10% of the sample goes to the ten largest clones. The specimen sequenced was peripheral blood. Receptor source: a woman in her 70s with COVID-19, enrolled during active disease.

V is TRBV28 and J is TRBJ1-5; TRBD1 might be the D (5 bases). CDR1 is MDHEN and CDR2 is SYDVKM in the germline V gene. The CDR3 has 18 amino acids. V lost 1 base, J lost 0 bases, and 16 bases lay in between. In DNA form, the CDR3 reads TGTGCCAGCAGTTTATCCGGGACTTCGGGAATTAGCAATCAGCCCCAGCATTTT. Amino acids: CASSLSGTSGISNQPQHF. The full variable domain, with the rest looked up from reference TRBV28 and TRBJ1-5, is DVKVTQSSRYLVKRTGEKVFLECVQDMDHENMFWYRQDPGLGLRLIYFSYDVKMKEKGDIPEGYSVSREKKERFSLILESASTNQTSMYLCASSLSGTSGISNQPQHFGDGTRLSIL.

The rearrangement joins TRBV10-3 to TRBJ2-3; tentative D call: TRBD1 (5 bases). The CDR3 totals 14 residues. Trimming shortened V by 6 bases and J by 0 bases, and 10 bases separated the two germline ends. Germline V gene data show CDR1 as ENHRY and CDR2 as SYGVKD. CDR3: CAIRVTESTDTQYF. In nucleotides, the CDR3 is TGTGCCATCAGGGTGACAGAAAGCACAGATACGCAGTATTTT.

The chain joins TRBV2 to TRBJ1-3; 7 bases are shared with TRBD1. Trimming at V came to 2 bases and at J to 0 bases, leaving 7 bases not matched to a gene. Germline V gene lookup returns CDR1 SNHLY and CDR2 FYNNEI. This CDR3 is built from 17 residues. As DNA, the CDR3 is TGTGCCAGCAGTGAATGGGTAGGGGACAGCTCTGGAAACACCATATATTTT. It specifies CASSEWVGDSSGNTIYF. Using reference TRBV2 and TRBJ1-3 for the parts outside the CDR3, the full variable domain is EPEVTQTPSHQVTQMGQEVILRCVPISNHLYFYWYRQILGQKVEFLVSFYNNEISEKSEIFDDQFSVERPDGSNFTLKIRSTKLEDSAMYFCASSEWVGDSSGNTIYFGEGSWLTVV.

CDR3: CASSNDRDLHQPQHF. As DNA, the CDR3 is TGTGCCAGCAGCAATGACAGGGACCTACATCAGCCCCAGCATTTT. J is TRBJ1-5 and V is TRBV6-5; 7 positions match TRBD1. This CDR3 contains 15 residues. J lost 5 bases, V lost 6 bases, and 10 bases had no gene match. CDR1 is MNHEY and CDR2 is SVGAGI in the germline V gene.

The chain carries TRBV10-3 and TRBJ2-7; TRBD2 matches at 10 bases. The J segment lost 7 bases and the V segment lost 5 bases, leaving 8 bases of the junction unmatched. The V gene's germline CDR1 is ENHRY and CDR2 SYGVKD. This CDR3 spans 14 amino acids. This CDR3 is CAISLLAGAGEQYF. DNA for the CDR3: TGTGCCATCAGTCTTCTAGCGGGAGCCGGGGAGCAGTACTTC.

The chain employs TRBV11-3 and TRBJ2-1; TRBD1 aligns across 9 bases. The length of the CDR3 is 13 residues. V gave up 4 bases and J gave up 8 bases; unmatched junction bases: 3. Germline CDR1 SGHNT, CDR2 YENEEA. CDR3 nucleotide sequence: TGTGCCAGCAGCTCGACAGGGGGTGATGAGCAGTTCTTC. Translated, it gives CASSSTGGDEQFF.

V and J are TRBV3-1 (or the pseudogene TRBV3-2) and TRBJ2-7; the D is unclear. Looked up from germline, CDR1 is LGHDT and CDR2 is YNNKEL (reference sequence). V was pared by 1 base and J by 9 bases, with 7 bases between. The CDR3 runs 11 residues. The CDR3 spells CASSQGRGQYF. For the CDR3, the DNA is TGTGCCAGCAGCCAAGGGAGAGGGCAGTACTTC.

As to this clone: Other nucleotide sequences in the sample specify the same CDR3. The chain has TRBV3-1 (or the pseudogene TRBV3-2) and TRBJ1-3; possibly TRBD1 for D (6 bases). Trimming pared 4 bases from V and 2 bases from J, leaving 9 bases between. Germline lookup yields CDR1 LGHDT and CDR2 YNNKEL (reference sequence). The CDR3 length is 14 residues. The CDR3 DNA reads TGTGCCAGCAGCCCAACAGGGACTGGAAACACCATATATTTT. Amino acid sequence: CASSPTGTGNTIYF.

V and J are TRBV6-2 or TRBV6-3 and TRBJ2-4, with D perhaps matching TRBD2 (5 bases). The CDR3 covers 15 residues. The ends were cut back, 6 bases at V and 5 bases at J, with 17 bases in the middle. The V gene's germline CDR1 is MNHEY and CDR2 SVGEGT. The CDR3 reads CASSPYSANQNIQYF. The CDR3 DNA follows: TGTGCCAGCAGCCCATATAGCGCCAACCAAAACATTCAGTACTTC.

This sequence joins TRBV19 and TRBJ2-5, with a tentative D call TRBD2 (6 bases). The V gene lost 6 bases and the J gene lost 4 bases, with 15 bases spanning the gap. From germline, CDR1 is LNHDA and CDR2 SQIVND (reference sequence). This CDR3 has 14 amino acids. DNA for the CDR3: TGTGCCAGTAGCCCGAGGGGAGGAGTAGAGACCCAGTACTTC. It yields the protein CASSPRGGVETQYF.

J is TRBJ1-6 and V is TRBV2; D possibly corresponds to TRBD1 (6 bases). The V gene lost 4 bases and the J gene lost 5 bases, with 15 bases spanning the gap. The CDR3 is 16 residues long. Germline loops: CDR1 SNHLY, CDR2 FYNNEI. The CDR3: CASSGQVPPNNSPLHF. CDR3 sequence (DNA): TGTGCCAGCAGTGGACAGGTTCCGCCTAATAATTCACCCCTCCACTTT.

This clone has a handful of counts. The rearrangement links TRBV10-1 to TRBJ2-7; 8 bases align to TRBD1. Per germline, CDR1 WNHNN and CDR2 SYGVQD (reference sequence). The CDR3 spans 13 residues. Trimming cost V 4 bases and J 4 bases; bases outside gene matches: 3. CDR3 nucleotides: TGCGCCAGCAGTGCGGACAGGGAGTACGAGCAGTACTTC. Residues: CASSADREYEQYF.

The rearrangement uses TRBV3-1 (or the pseudogene TRBV3-2) and TRBJ2-2; D perhaps matches TRBD2 (5 bases). V lost 0 bases and J lost 7, with 15 bases in between. CDR3 size: 16 residues. Germline-derived CDR1 and CDR2 are LGHDT and YNNKEL (reference sequence). The CDR3 nucleotides read TGTGCCAGCAGCCAAGATCACCGGGGAATCAACGGGGAGCTGTTTTTT. Its protein is CASSQDHRGINGELFF.